A single sample is the source of the 15 T cell receptor beta chains below, sequenced in a study of blood T cell repertoires in COVID-19 (TCRdb year 2020). To prepare the library, the immunoSEQ multiplex PCR assay was applied. The table was pulled from immuneACCESS by TCRdb, which kept in-frame rearrangements only. Such tables lose some clones; where checked, under half of the loss comes from unresolved V genes, and the rest has no known cause. This sample comprises 150,000 or so clones, about 89% of them detected only once. Of the sample, 5.5% to 7.5% is held by the ten largest clones. Sequenced input: peripheral blood. All receptors come from an elderly man with acute or convalescent COVID-19.

V usage is TRBV28 and J usage is TRBJ2-5, with a weak D call TRBD2 (6 bases). The CDR3 length is 14 residues. The germline V gene has CDR1 MDHEN and CDR2 SYDVKM. V was pared by 5 bases and J by 4 bases, with 14 bases between. The CDR3 DNA sequence: TGTGCCAGCAGTAAAGACGGGGGAGGAGAGACCCAGTACTTC. Protein: CASSKDGGGETQYF.

The V gene is TRBV5-4, the J gene TRBJ1-2; D is undetermined. The CDR3 is 13 residues long. Between the trimmed V and J ends, which lost 4 bases and 5 bases, there was a span of 12 bases. Looked up from germline, CDR1 is SGHNT and CDR2 is YYREEE (reference sequence). The CDR3 is CASSPQDTYGYTF. As DNA, the CDR3 is TGTGCCAGCAGCCCACAAGACACTTATGGCTACACCTTC.

The rearrangement links TRBV6-5 to TRBJ1-1, with D unresolved. Germline values: CDR1 MNHEY, CDR2 SVGAGI. The CDR3 totals 12 residues. V was trimmed by 6 bases and J by 0 bases, leaving 5 bases between them. The CDR3 DNA reads TGTGCCAGCAGGGAGTTGAACACTGAAGCTTTCTTT. Translation gives CASRELNTEAFF.

This chain connects TRBV6-5 to TRBJ1-5, with D tentatively TRBD1 (5 bases). CDR1 MNHEY and CDR2 SVGAGI come from the germline V gene. There are 15 residues in the CDR3. V dropped 4 bases and J dropped 0 bases, with 10 bases sitting between them. The CDR3 bases are TGTGCCAGCAGTTCGGACACGTATAGCAATCAGCCCCAGCATTTT. As protein: CASSSDTYSNQPQHF.

The rearrangement links TRBV11-3 to TRBJ2-2; the match to TRBD1 covers 9 bases. V shed 1 base, J shed 6 bases, and the junction held 6 bases outside the gene matches. The CDR3 has 16 residues. CDR1 and CDR2 (germline): SGHNT, YENEEA. The CDR3 DNA reads as TGTGCCAGCAGCTTAGGAACAGGGGGCATGGCCGGGGAGCTGTTTTTT. Translated, it gives CASSLGTGGMAGELFF. Drawing the rest from reference TRBV11-3 and TRBJ2-2, the complete variable domain is EAGVVQSPRYKIIEKKQPVAFWCNPISGHNTLYWYLQNLGQGPELLIRYENEEAVDDSQLPKDRFSAERLKGVDSTLKIQPAELGDSAVYLCASSLGTGGMAGELFFGEGSRLTVL.

This clone was seen more than once but under ten times. The chain has TRBV19 and TRBJ1-6; 7 nucleotides agree with TRBD1. V gave up 7 bases and J gave up 7 bases; unmatched junction bases: 10. This CDR3 has 15 residues. CDR1 and CDR2 (germline): LNHDA, SQIVND (reference sequence). The CDR3: CASKKGQEPNSPLHF. The CDR3 DNA reads as TGTGCCAGTAAAAAAGGACAGGAGCCCAATTCACCCCTCCACTTT.

The rearrangement joins TRBV3-1 (or the pseudogene TRBV3-2) to TRBJ1-1; a possible D gene is TRBD1 (5 bases). Germline V lookup: CDR1 LGHDT, CDR2 YNNKEL (reference sequence). The CDR3 sequence is 14 residues long. Deletions cut 4 bases from V and 1 base from J, with 10 bases between. The CDR3 region has the DNA TGTGCCAGCAGCCCCCGTACAGGGAACACTGAAGCTTTCTTT. Its translation is CASSPRTGNTEAFF.

This chain connects TRBV9 to TRBJ2-1; tentatively, D is TRBD1 (6 bases). This CDR3 comprises 13 residues. Germline V gives CDR1 SGDLS, CDR2 YYNGEE. V lost 3 bases and J 8 bases, leaving 12 bases between the germline ends. This CDR3 reads CASSALTGYEQFF. In DNA form, the CDR3 reads TGTGCCAGCAGCGCCTTGACAGGATATGAGCAGTTCTTC.

The chain has TRBV27 and TRBJ2-1, with a possible D match to TRBD2 (6 bases). CDR1 is MNHEY, CDR2 SMNVEV, per germline (reference sequence). CDR3 length equals 15 residues. Trimming shortened V by 1 base and J by 9 bases, and 16 bases separated the two germline ends. The CDR3 sequence: CASSLWGAGSGEQFF. CDR3 nucleotide sequence: TGTGCCAGCAGTTTATGGGGTGCGGGATCGGGTGAGCAGTTCTTC.

The chain carries TRBV10-3 and TRBJ1-2, with 12 bases matching TRBD1. From germline, CDR1 is ENHRY and CDR2 SYGVKD. This CDR3 is built from 17 residues. The trim removed 0 bases at V and 6 bases at J, leaving 8 bases unmatched. This CDR3 is CAISESGRGDRGHGYTF. DNA of the CDR3: TGTGCCATCAGTGAGTCGGGACGAGGGGACAGGGGGCATGGCTACACCTTC.

The CDR3 DNA reads as TGCGCCAGCAGCTTGGAAGGGGCTTACACCGGGGAGCTGTTTTTT. It yields the protein CASSLEGAYTGELFF. The chain is built from TRBV5-1 and TRBJ2-2; the D gene is possibly TRBD1 (5 bases). Germline loops: CDR1 SGHRS, CDR2 YFSETQ. The V and J ends lost 0 bases and 3 bases respectively, with 9 bases between them. The CDR3 is 15 residues long.

V is TRBV2 and J is TRBJ2-7; D possibly corresponds to TRBD1 (5 bases). Germline CDR1 reads SNHLY; CDR2 reads FYNNEI. The CDR3 loop spans 14 amino acids. Trimming removed 6 bases from V and 0 bases from J, with 12 bases in between. The CDR3 nucleotides are TGTGCCAGCAGGAATGACGGACACTCCTACGAGCAGTACTTC. Protein: CASRNDGHSYEQYF.

This rearrangement joins TRBV6-6 to TRBJ1-5, with TRBD1 matching over 7 bases. The V gene's germline CDR1 is MNHNY and CDR2 SVGAGI (reference sequence). There are 15 residues in the CDR3. The V segment lost 8 bases and the J segment 1 base; nucleotides outside the gene matches: 8. The CDR3 loop is CASGRVGQSNQPQHF. CDR3 in DNA: TGTGCCAGCGGCAGAGTGGGACAGAGCAATCAGCCCCAGCATTTT.

The genes are TRBV19 and TRBJ2-1; 13 bases agree with TRBD2. The CDR3 is 16 residues long. Germline CDR1 is LNHDA and CDR2 is SQIVND (reference sequence). V was pared by 6 bases and J by 0 bases, with 2 bases of the junction left unmatched. This chain's CDR3 is CASSRTSGSSYNEQFF. The CDR3 DNA reads as TGTGCCAGTAGCCGGACTAGCGGGAGCTCCTACAATGAGCAGTTCTTC.

The chain is built from TRBV12-5 and TRBJ2-2; tentatively, D is TRBD1 (5 bases). This CDR3 is 15 amino acids long. V was clipped by 6 bases and J by 7 bases, with 18 bases between them. Per the germline V gene, CDR1 is LGHNT and CDR2 is FRNRAP. CDR3 residues: CASGNRNRQGGELFF. In nucleotides, the CDR3 is TGTGCTAGTGGCAACCGTAACAGGCAGGGCGGGGAGCTGTTTTTT.